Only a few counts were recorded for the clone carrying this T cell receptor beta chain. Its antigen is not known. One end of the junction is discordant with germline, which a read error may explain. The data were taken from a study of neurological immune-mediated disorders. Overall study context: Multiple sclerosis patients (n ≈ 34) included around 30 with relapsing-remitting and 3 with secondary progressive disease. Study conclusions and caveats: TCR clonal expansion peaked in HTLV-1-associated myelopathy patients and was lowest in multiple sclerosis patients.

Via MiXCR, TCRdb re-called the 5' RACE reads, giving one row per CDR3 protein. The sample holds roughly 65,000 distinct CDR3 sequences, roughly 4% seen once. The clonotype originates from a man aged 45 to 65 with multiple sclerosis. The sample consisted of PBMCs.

The CDR3 sequence: CAISDREVQPQNF. As DNA, the CDR3 is TGTGCCATCAGTGACAGGGAAGTTCAGCCCCAGAATTTT. The rearrangement joins TRBV10-3 to TRBJ1-5, with D maybe TRBD1 (5 bases). Germline V CDR1 and CDR2: ENHRY, SYGVKD. The CDR3 is made up of 13 amino acids.